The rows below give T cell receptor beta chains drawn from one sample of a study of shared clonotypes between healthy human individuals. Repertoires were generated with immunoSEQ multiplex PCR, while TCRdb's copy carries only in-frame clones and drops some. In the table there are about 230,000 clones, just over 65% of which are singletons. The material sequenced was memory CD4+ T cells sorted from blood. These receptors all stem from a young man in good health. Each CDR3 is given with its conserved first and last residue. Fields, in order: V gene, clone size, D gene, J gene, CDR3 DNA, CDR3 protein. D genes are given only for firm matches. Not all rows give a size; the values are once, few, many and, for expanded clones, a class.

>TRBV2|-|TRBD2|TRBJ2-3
TGTGCCACCTGGACTAGCGGGAGAAAAGATACGCAGTATTTT
CATWTSGRKDTQYF
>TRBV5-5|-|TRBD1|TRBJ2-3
TGTGCCAGCAGTTCCGGGACAGCTTTAACAGATACGCAGTATTTT
CASSSGTALTDTQYF
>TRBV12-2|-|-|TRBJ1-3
TGTGCAAGTCGCCTCGCTCGATCTGGAAACACCATATATTTT
CASRLARSGNTIYF
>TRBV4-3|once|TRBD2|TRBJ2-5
TGCGCCAGCAGCAAGATAGCGGGGGGACAAGAGACCCAGTACTTC
CASSKIAGGQETQYF
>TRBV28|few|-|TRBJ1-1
TGTGCCAGCAGTTTATTAGGGGGTGAGAACGCTTTCTTT
CASSLLGGENAFF
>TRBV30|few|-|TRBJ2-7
TGTGCCTGGAGTTATTTGACCCATGGCGAGCAGTACTTC
CAWSYLTHGEQYF
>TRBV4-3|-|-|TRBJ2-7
TGCGCCAGCAGCCCCCGGGCGGGACGGTCCTACGAGCAGTACTTC
CASSPRAGRSYEQYF
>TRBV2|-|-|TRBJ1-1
TGTGCCAGCAGTGACCAGGGCCGGGTCACTGAAGCTTTCTTT
CASSDQGRVTEAFF
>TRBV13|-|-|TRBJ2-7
TGTGCCAGCAGCTTGTATCAGGGTCGTTTGGGCGAGCAGTACTTC
CASSLYQGRLGEQYF
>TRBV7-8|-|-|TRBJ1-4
TGTGCCAGCAGCTTACTGGCTTCCGAGGGAAAACTGTTTTTT
CASSLLASEGKLFF
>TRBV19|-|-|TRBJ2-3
TGTGCCAGTAGTATAGATTCGGCGGGTCACACAGATACGCAGTATTTT
CASSIDSAGHTDTQYF
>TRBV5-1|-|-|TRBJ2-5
TGCGCCAGCAGGCCACTTGCGGTACTAGAGACCCAGTACTTC
CASRPLAVLETQYF
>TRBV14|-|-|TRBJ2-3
TGTGCCAGCAGCCAAGATAGACCTCGCTTTCGCACAGATACGCAGTATTTT
CASSQDRPRFRTDTQYF
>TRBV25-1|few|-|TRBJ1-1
TGTGCCAGCAGCGATGCGGTGATGCGTGGCTTCTTT
CASSDAVMRGFF
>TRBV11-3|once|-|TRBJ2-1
TGTGCCAGCAGCTTGAGCGTAAGCTCCTACAATGAGCAGTTCTTC
CASSLSVSSYNEQFF